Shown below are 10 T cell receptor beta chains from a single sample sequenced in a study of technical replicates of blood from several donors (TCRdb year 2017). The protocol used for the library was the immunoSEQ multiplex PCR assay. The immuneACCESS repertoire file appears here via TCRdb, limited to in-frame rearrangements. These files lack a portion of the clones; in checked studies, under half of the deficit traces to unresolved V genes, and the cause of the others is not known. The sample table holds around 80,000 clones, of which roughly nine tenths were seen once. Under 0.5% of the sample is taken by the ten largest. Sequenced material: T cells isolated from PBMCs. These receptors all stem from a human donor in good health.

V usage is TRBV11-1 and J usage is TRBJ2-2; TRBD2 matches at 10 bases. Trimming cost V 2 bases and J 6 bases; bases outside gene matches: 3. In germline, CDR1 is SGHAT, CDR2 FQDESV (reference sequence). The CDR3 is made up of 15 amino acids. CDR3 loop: CASSLILAGSGELFF. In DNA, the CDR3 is TGTGCCAGCAGCTTAATACTAGCGGGATCCGGGGAGCTGTTTTTT.

CDR3 sequence reads: CASSNDRSAGELFF. The CDR3 bases are TGTGCCAGCAGTAACGACAGGAGCGCCGGGGAGCTGTTTTTT. The chain uses TRBV6-5 and TRBJ2-2, with D maybe TRBD1 (6 bases). Trimming shortened V by 5 bases and J by 6 bases, and 13 bases separated the two germline ends. The CDR3 extends over 14 amino acids. From germline, CDR1 is MNHEY and CDR2 SVGAGI.

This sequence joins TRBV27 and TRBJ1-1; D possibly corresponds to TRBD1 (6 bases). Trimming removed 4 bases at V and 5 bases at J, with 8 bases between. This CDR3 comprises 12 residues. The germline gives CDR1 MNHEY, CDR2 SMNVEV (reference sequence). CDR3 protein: CASSSGTTEAFF. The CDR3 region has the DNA TGTGCCAGCAGTTCAGGGACAACTGAAGCTTTCTTT.

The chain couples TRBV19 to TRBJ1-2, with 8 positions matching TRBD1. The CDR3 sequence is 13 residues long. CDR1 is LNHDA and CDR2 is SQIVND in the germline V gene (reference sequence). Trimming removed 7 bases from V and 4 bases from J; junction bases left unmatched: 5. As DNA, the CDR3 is TGTGCCAGTACCACAGGGGGTAGCTATGGCTACACCTTC. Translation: CASTTGGSYGYTF. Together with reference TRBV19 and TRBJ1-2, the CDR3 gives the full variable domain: DGGITQSPKYLFRKEGQNVTLSCEQNLNHDAMYWYRQDPGQGLRLIYYSQIVNDFQKGDIAEGYSVSREKKESFPLTVTSAQKNPTAFYLCASTTGGSYGYTFGSGTRLTVV.

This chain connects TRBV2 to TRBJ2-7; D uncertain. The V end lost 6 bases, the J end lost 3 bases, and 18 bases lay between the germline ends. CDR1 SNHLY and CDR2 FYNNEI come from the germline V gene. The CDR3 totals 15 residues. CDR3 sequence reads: CASRALATTLYEQYF. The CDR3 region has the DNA TGTGCCAGCAGGGCCTTGGCTACTACCCTCTACGAGCAGTACTTC.

The CDR3 region is CASSFGTGGLNTEAFF. CDR3 DNA: TGTGCCAGCAGCTTTGGGACAGGGGGCTTAAACACTGAAGCTTTCTTT. The V call is TRBV13, the J call TRBJ1-1, with 12 bases identical to TRBD1. The CDR3 is 16 amino acids. With V trimmed by 3 bases and J by 2 bases, 4 bases remained unmatched. In germline, CDR1 is PRHDT, CDR2 FYEKMQ (reference sequence).

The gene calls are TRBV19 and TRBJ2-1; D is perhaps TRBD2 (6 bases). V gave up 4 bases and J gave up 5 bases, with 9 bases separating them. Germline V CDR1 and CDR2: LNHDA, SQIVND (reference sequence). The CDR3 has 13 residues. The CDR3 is CASSTRTNNEQFF. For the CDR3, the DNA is TGTGCCAGTAGTACAAGGACTAACAATGAGCAGTTCTTC.

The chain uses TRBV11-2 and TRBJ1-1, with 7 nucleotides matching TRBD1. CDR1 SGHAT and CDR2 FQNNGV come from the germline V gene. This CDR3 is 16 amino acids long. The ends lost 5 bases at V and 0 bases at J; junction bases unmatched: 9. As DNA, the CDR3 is TGTGCCAGCAGCAGGACCGGGACAGTGATGAACACTGAAGCTTTCTTT. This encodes CASSRTGTVMNTEAFF.

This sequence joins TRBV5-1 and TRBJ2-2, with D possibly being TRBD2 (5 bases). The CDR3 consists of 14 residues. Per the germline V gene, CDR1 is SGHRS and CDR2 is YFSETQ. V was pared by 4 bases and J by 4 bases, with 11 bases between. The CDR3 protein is CASSPGNLTGELFF. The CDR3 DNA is TGCGCCAGCAGCCCCGGGAACCTCACCGGGGAGCTGTTTTTT.

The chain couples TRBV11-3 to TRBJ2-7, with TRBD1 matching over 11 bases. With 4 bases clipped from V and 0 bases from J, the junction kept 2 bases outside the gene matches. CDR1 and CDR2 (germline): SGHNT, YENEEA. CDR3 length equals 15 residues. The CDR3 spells CASSSGQGASYEQYF. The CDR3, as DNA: TGTGCCAGCAGCTCAGGACAGGGGGCCTCCTACGAGCAGTACTTC. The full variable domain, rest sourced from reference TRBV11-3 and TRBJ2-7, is EAGVVQSPRYKIIEKKQPVAFWCNPISGHNTLYWYLQNLGQGPELLIRYENEEAVDDSQLPKDRFSAERLKGVDSTLKIQPAELGDSAVYLCASSSGQGASYEQYFGPGTRLTVT.